A selection of T cell receptor beta chains follows, all from one sample in a study of blood T cell repertoires in COVID-19. The data were produced by immunoSEQ multiplex PCR, yet TCRdb's version contains in-frame clones alone and is incomplete. The repertoire holds hundreds of thousands of clones, with 88% as singletons. Specimen: peripheral blood. Receptors originate from a man older than 75 with acute or convalescent COVID-19. Each CDR3 is given with its conserved first and last residue. D genes are given only for firm matches. For some rows the clone size is stated as once, few or many, or as a class when expanded; others skip it.

abundance: NA
d_gene: TRBD1
len: 15
v_gene: TRBV4-1
j_gene: TRBJ1-5
CDR3nt: TGCGCCAGCAGCCAAGTCGGACAGGGCGATCAGCCCCAGCATTTT
CDR3aa: CASSQVGQGDQPQHF

abundance: NA
d_gene: NA
len: 14
v_gene: TRBV5-4
j_gene: TRBJ2-5
CDR3nt: TGTGCCAGCAGCTTGGAGGGGGTACAAGAGACCCAGTACTTC
CDR3aa: CASSLEGVQETQYF

abundance: NA
d_gene: NA
len: 17
v_gene: TRBV6-1
j_gene: TRBJ1-2
CDR3nt: TGTGCCAGCAGTGGGGGACTGCCTCCGGGAGGTAACTATGGCTACACCTTC
CDR3aa: CASSGGLPPGGNYGYTF

abundance: NA
d_gene: NA
len: 14
v_gene: TRBV19
j_gene: TRBJ1-5
CDR3nt: TGTGCCACCGAAACGGTTTATAGCAATCAGCCCCAGCATTTT
CDR3aa: CATETVYSNQPQHF

abundance: NA
d_gene: NA
len: 15
v_gene: TRBV6-2/TRBV6-3
j_gene: TRBJ2-3
CDR3nt: TGTGCCAGCAGTGCCGGGACACTTGTGGCAGATACGCAGTATTTT
CDR3aa: CASSAGTLVADTQYF

abundance: NA
d_gene: NA
len: 15
v_gene: TRBV14
j_gene: TRBJ2-6
CDR3nt: TGTGCCAGCAGCACGTGGGGGCCAGGGGCCAACGTCCTGACTTTC
CDR3aa: CASSTWGPGANVLTF

abundance: once
d_gene: NA
len: 15
v_gene: TRBV19
j_gene: TRBJ2-4
CDR3nt: TGTGCCAGTAGTATAGGACCAACTCCGGGAAACATTCAGTACTTC
CDR3aa: CASSIGPTPGNIQYF

abundance: few
d_gene: NA
len: 14
v_gene: TRBV11-1
j_gene: TRBJ2-2
CDR3nt: TGTGCCAGCAGCTTAGGTCTAGCGCCCGGGGAGCTGTTTTTT
CDR3aa: CASSLGLAPGELFF

abundance: NA
d_gene: NA
len: 15
v_gene: TRBV6-2/TRBV6-3
j_gene: TRBJ1-1
CDR3nt: TGTGCCAGCAGTTACTCGCACGGTCCTCCCGCTGAAGCTTTCTTT
CDR3aa: CASSYSHGPPAEAFF

abundance: NA
d_gene: TRBD1
len: 16
v_gene: TRBV2
j_gene: TRBJ2-3
CDR3nt: TGTGCCAGCAGTGGACCCCCGGGACAGCTCACAGATACGCAGTATTTT
CDR3aa: CASSGPPGQLTDTQYF

abundance: NA
d_gene: TRBD2
len: 16
v_gene: TRBV3-1/TRBV3-2
j_gene: TRBJ2-1
CDR3nt: TGTGCCAGCAGCCCTCGGACTAGCGGGGGGCCAAATGAGCAGTTCTTC
CDR3aa: CASSPRTSGGPNEQFF

abundance: NA
d_gene: NA
len: 14
v_gene: TRBV6-5
j_gene: TRBJ1-5
CDR3nt: TGTGCCAGCAGTACCCCCGGGAACAATCAGCCCCAGCATTTT
CDR3aa: CASSTPGNNQPQHF

abundance: NA
d_gene: TRBD2
len: 13
v_gene: TRBV7-7
j_gene: TRBJ2-5
CDR3nt: TGTGCCAGCAGCCGCGCGGGGGGAGAGACCCAGTACTTC
CDR3aa: CASSRAGGETQYF